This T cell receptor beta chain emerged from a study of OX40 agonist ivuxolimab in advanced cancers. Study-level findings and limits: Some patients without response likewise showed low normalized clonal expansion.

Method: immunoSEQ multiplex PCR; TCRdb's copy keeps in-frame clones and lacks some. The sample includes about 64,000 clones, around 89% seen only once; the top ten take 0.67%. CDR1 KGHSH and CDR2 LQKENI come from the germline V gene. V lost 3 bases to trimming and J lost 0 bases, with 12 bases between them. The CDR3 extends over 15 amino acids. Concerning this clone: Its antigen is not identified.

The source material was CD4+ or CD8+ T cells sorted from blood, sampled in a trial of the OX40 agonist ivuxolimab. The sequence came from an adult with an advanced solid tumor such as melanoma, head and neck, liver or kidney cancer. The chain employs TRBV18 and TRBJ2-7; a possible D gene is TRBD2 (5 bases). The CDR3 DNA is TGTGCCAGCTCACCGGGTGGGAGACACTCCTACGAGCAGTACTTC. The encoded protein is CASSPGGRHSYEQYF.